The 22 T cell receptor beta chains in this list originate from one sample, sequenced in a study of T cell responses to AZD1222 COVID-19 vaccine. Sequencing was performed with immunoSEQ multiplex PCR; in TCRdb, only in-frame clones are kept and a portion is missing. Of roughly 120,000 clones listed, more than 70% are singletons. Here the sequenced sample was peripheral blood, taken on day 0 of AZD1222 vaccination. The receptors here all came from an adult in good health.

V is TRBV27 and J is TRBJ2-3, with D unresolved. Trimming removed 5 bases at V and 4 bases at J, with 10 bases between. The CDR3 is made up of 13 amino acids. Per the germline V gene, CDR1 is MNHEY and CDR2 is SMNVEV (reference sequence). The CDR3 sequence: CASSPTSSDTQYF. The CDR3 DNA sequence: TGTGCCAGCAGTCCGACATCCTCAGATACGCAGTATTTT.

V is TRBV5-6 and J is TRBJ1-2; a weak D match, TRBD1 (6 bases). Per germline, CDR1 SGHDT and CDR2 YYEEEE. Trimming took 6 bases from V and 7 from J, leaving 22 bases between them. CDR3 length: 15 amino acids. CDR3 amino acids: CASTEVGGRSTGYTF. CDR3 coding DNA: TGTGCCAGCACCGAGGTGGGGGGGCGGTCGACTGGCTACACCTTC.

This rearrangement joins TRBV28 to TRBJ2-1, with D hard to call. Trimming stripped 4 bases from V and 6 bases from J, with 19 bases between. CDR1 is MDHEN and CDR2 is SYDVKM in the germline V gene. The CDR3 is 16 residues long. CDR3 nucleotides: TGTGCCAGCAGTTCGTACTACAGTGATCTGGCCAATGAGCAGTTCTTC. This encodes CASSSYYSDLANEQFF. The whole variable domain, remainder taken from reference TRBV28 and TRBJ2-1, is DVKVTQSSRYLVKRTGEKVFLECVQDMDHENMFWYRQDPGLGLRLIYFSYDVKMKEKGDIPEGYSVSREKKERFSLILESASTNQTSMYLCASSSYYSDLANEQFFGPGTRLTVL.

This clone was recorded once. The chain combines TRBV18 with TRBJ1-3; tentatively, D is TRBD1 (5 bases). There are 15 residues in the CDR3. Germline V lookup: CDR1 KGHSH, CDR2 LQKENI. Trimming removed 6 bases from V and 0 bases from J, with 12 bases in between. CDR3 nucleotide sequence: TGTGCCAGCTCCCCCAGGGATTCCTCTGGAAACACCATATATTTT. This encodes CASSPRDSSGNTIYF.

The CDR3, as DNA: TGTGCCAGTAGTCTAGGGGGGCAGGGTGAGACCCAGTACTTC. This gives the protein CASSLGGQGETQYF. The rearrangement links TRBV19 to TRBJ2-5, with D possibly called TRBD1 or TRBD2 (6 bases each). CDR3 size: 14 residues. V lost 5 bases, J lost 5 bases, and 15 bases lay in between. Per germline, CDR1 LNHDA and CDR2 SQIVND (reference sequence).

The V and J genes are TRBV24-1 and TRBJ2-3; 10 bases fit TRBD2. The CDR3 sequence is 17 residues long. The germline CDR1 and CDR2 sequences are KGHDR and SFDVKD. V shed 0 bases and J 4 bases; nucleotides not matched to a gene: 6. In nucleotides, the CDR3 is TGTGCCACCAGTGATTTGGTAGCGGGAGGTTTTCCAGATACGCAGTATTTT. Translating it yields CATSDLVAGGFPDTQYF.

The chain employs TRBV4-2 and TRBJ1-2, with D possibly matching TRBD1 (5 bases). V shed 2 bases and J shed 0 bases, with 10 bases lying between them. This CDR3 spans 15 amino acids. CDR1 is LGHNA and CDR2 is YNFKEQ in the germline V gene. CDR3 sequence: CASSQPGQANYGYTF. As DNA, the CDR3 is TGTGCCAGCAGCCAACCGGGGCAAGCTAACTATGGCTACACCTTC.

The chain links TRBV4-1 to TRBJ1-2; possible D gene TRBD1, 5 bases. This CDR3 has 14 amino acids. V lost 1 base to trimming and J lost 5 bases, with 11 bases between them. Germline V lookup: CDR1 MGHRA, CDR2 YSYEKL. CDR3: CASSQVGAEYGYTF. In DNA form, the CDR3 reads TGCGCCAGCAGCCAAGTAGGGGCCGAGTATGGCTACACCTTC.

The V and J genes are TRBV4-1 and TRBJ2-1, with D perhaps being TRBD1 or TRBD2 (5 bases each). This CDR3 has 15 residues. Deletions cut 0 bases from V and 0 bases from J, with 6 bases between. Germline V gene sequence: CDR1 MGHRA, CDR2 YSYEKL. CDR3 nucleotides: TGCGCCAGCAGCCAAGATGGGACCTCCTACAATGAGCAGTTCTTC. It is translated as CASSQDGTSYNEQFF.

The chain combines TRBV18 with TRBJ2-7; TRBD1 matches 9 bases. The CDR3 is made up of 14 amino acids. Germline CDR1 KGHSH, CDR2 LQKENI. Unmatched junction bases numbered 8, after V lost 1 base and J lost 10 bases. For the CDR3, the DNA is TGTGCCAGCTCACCACGGGACAGGGAGACCCCACAGTACTTC. Translation: CASSPRDRETPQYF.

The chain links TRBV27 to TRBJ1-2; D ambiguous. Trimming cost V 5 bases and J 4 bases, with 11 bases left between them. The germline V gene has CDR1 MNHEY and CDR2 SMNVEV (reference sequence). The CDR3 has 13 residues. CDR3 bases: TGTGCCAGCAGTCCCGGACGGACCTATGGCTACACCTTC. Protein: CASSPGRTYGYTF.

V is TRBV7-3 and J is TRBJ1-6; TRBD1 is a possible D gene (6 bases). Trimming pared 5 bases from V and 7 bases from J, leaving 9 bases between. Germline V CDR1 and CDR2: SGHTA, FQGTGA. This CDR3 has 13 amino acids. CDR3 residues: CASSLTGNSPLHF. CDR3 bases: TGTGCCAGCAGCCTTACAGGGAATTCACCCCTCCACTTT.

The rearrangement uses TRBV7-2 and TRBJ2-7; 11 bases line up with TRBD2. Per the germline V gene, CDR1 is SGHTA and CDR2 is FQGNSA. This CDR3 region has 17 residues. The junction had 9 bases not matched to a gene; V was cut back by 3 bases and J by 2 bases. The DNA of the CDR3 is TGTGCCAGCAGCTTTCCCGCCGGGACTAGCGGCCCCTACGAGCAGTACTTC. The encoded protein is CASSFPAGTSGPYEQYF.

The gene calls are TRBV28 and TRBJ1-1; D gene ambiguous. Trimming left V 2 bases short and J 0 bases short, with 7 bases between. Germline V gene lookup returns CDR1 MDHEN and CDR2 SYDVKM. The CDR3 spans 14 residues. CDR3 protein: CASSLAGMNTEAFF. The CDR3 region has the DNA TGTGCCAGCAGTTTAGCCGGCATGAACACTGAAGCTTTCTTT.

The chain employs TRBV5-4 and TRBJ1-6, with no clear D. Deletions cut 0 bases from V and 10 bases from J, with 5 bases between. CDR1 SGHNT and CDR2 YYREEE come from the germline V gene (reference sequence). The length of the CDR3 is 12 residues. As DNA, the CDR3 is TGTGCCAGCAGCTTGGACGGCTCACCCCTCCACTTT. This encodes CASSLDGSPLHF.

The chain combines TRBV30 with TRBJ1-1, with D possibly TRBD1 on 6 matching bases. The CDR3 has 11 amino acids. V shed 6 bases and J shed 7 bases, with 12 bases lying between them. Germline V CDR1 and CDR2: GTSNPN, SVGIG (reference sequence). In DNA, the CDR3 is TGTGCCTGCTCGAACAGGGATGAAGCTTTCTTT. This gives the protein CACSNRDEAFF.

The chain carries TRBV11-2 and TRBJ1-4; D unresolved. V was cut by 1 base and J by 4 bases, with 7 bases left in between. This CDR3 is 14 amino acids long. Per the germline V gene, CDR1 is SGHAT and CDR2 is FQNNGV. The CDR3 sequence: CASSLGQYNEKLFF. The CDR3 bases are TGTGCCAGCAGCTTAGGGCAGTATAATGAAAAACTGTTTTTT.

This chain uses TRBV6-4 with TRBJ1-2; no firm D call. This CDR3 is built from 14 residues. V was cut by 2 bases and J by 1 base, with 8 bases left in between. Germline V gene lookup returns CDR1 MRHNA and CDR2 SNTAGT. The DNA of the CDR3 is TGTGCCAGCAGTGACGGGGTCAGTAACTATGGCTACACCTTC. It yields the protein CASSDGVSNYGYTF.

The CDR3 DNA reads TGTGCCATCCAGGGGTTGGGAGATACGCAGTATTTT. Its protein product is CAIQGLGDTQYF. The rearrangement links TRBV28 to TRBJ2-3; a possible D gene is TRBD1 (6 bases). CDR1 is MDHEN and CDR2 is SYDVKM in the germline V gene. The CDR3 length is 12 residues. The V and J ends lost 10 bases and 5 bases respectively, with 13 bases between them.

The chain employs TRBV19 and TRBJ1-6; no definite D call. Trimming stripped 7 bases from V and 7 bases from J, with 8 bases between. Germline CDR1 reads LNHDA; CDR2 reads SQIVND (reference sequence). The CDR3 extends over 12 amino acids. CDR3 sequence reads: CASTSANSPLHF. The CDR3 DNA is TGTGCCAGTACCTCCGCAAATTCACCCCTCCACTTT. Variable domain in full (rest from reference TRBV19 and TRBJ1-6): DGGITQSPKYLFRKEGQNVTLSCEQNLNHDAMYWYRQDPGQGLRLIYYSQIVNDFQKGDIAEGYSVSREKKESFPLTVTSAQKNPTAFYLCASTSANSPLHFGNGTRLTVT.

This clone has a handful of counts. The chain uses TRBV19 and TRBJ2-5; TRBD2 aligns across 10 bases. The CDR3 runs 14 residues. V shed 7 bases, J shed 6 bases, and the junction held 8 bases outside the gene matches. The germline V gene encodes CDR1 LNHDA and CDR2 SQIVND (reference sequence). CDR3 amino acids: CASTASGGRKTQYF. The CDR3 bases are TGTGCCAGTACGGCTAGCGGGGGTAGAAAGACCCAGTACTTC. Drawing the rest from reference TRBV19 and TRBJ2-5, the complete variable domain is DGGITQSPKYLFRKEGQNVTLSCEQNLNHDAMYWYRQDPGQGLRLIYYSQIVNDFQKGDIAEGYSVSREKKESFPLTVTSAQKNPTAFYLCASTASGGRKTQYFGPGTRLLVL.

The chain recombines TRBV9 with TRBJ1-6, with 7 bases lining up with TRBD1. The junction had 6 bases not matched to a gene; V was cut back by 0 bases and J by 6 bases. This CDR3 region has 16 residues. The V gene's germline CDR1 is SGDLS and CDR2 YYNGEE. The CDR3 DNA reads as TGTGCCAGCAGCGTAGATCCAGGGGGGGTTAATTCACCCCTCCACTTT. Its translation is CASSVDPGGVNSPLHF.